The present TCR beta chain was sequenced within a study of T cell responses to AZD1222 COVID-19 vaccine. The data were produced by immunoSEQ multiplex PCR, yet TCRdb's version contains in-frame clones alone and is incomplete. This table has 80,000 to 100,000 clones, approximately 89% appearing once. The germline CDR1 and CDR2 sequences are SGHRS and YFSETQ. Trimming pared 0 bases from V and 2 bases from J, leaving 9 bases between. CDR3 length: 15 residues. Of note for this clone: The same CDR3 is also encoded by other DNA sequences in this sample.

The V and J genes are TRBV5-1 and TRBJ1-3, with D possibly being TRBD1 (5 bases). The source material was peripheral blood, sampled on day 0 of MenACWY control vaccination. The TCR was taken from an adult in good health. The CDR3 loop reads CASSLDPGTGNTIYF. CDR3 bases: TGCGCCAGCAGCTTGGACCCAGGGACTGGAAACACCATATATTTT. Full variable domain (rest looked up from reference TRBV5-1 and TRBJ1-3): KAGVTQTPRYLIKTRGQQVTLSCSPISGHRSVSWYQQTPGQGLQFLFEYFSETQRNKGNFPGRFSGRQFSNSRSEMNVSTLELGDSALYLCASSLDPGTGNTIYFGEGSWLTVV.